The clone carrying this TCR beta chain was observed a handful of times. The antigen remains undetermined. This entry comes from a study of T-cell memory formation after mild COVID-19. Turning to the study itself: The study found TCR clusters largely donor specific. Whole-study results and caveats: Mainly in CM and EM were contracting CD4+ clones; CD8+ were in EMRA. The study found balanced CD4/CD8 in clones contracting day 15 to 85 and a CD4+ lean in later expanders.

5'RACE primed from the constant segment yielded TCR alpha and TCR beta cDNA libraries bearing sample barcodes and UMIs. TCRdb passed the 5' RACE reads through MiXCR, listing each CDR3 protein once. The sample holds 250,000 to 300,000 distinct CDR3 sequences; 16% are singletons and the top ten take 22%. CDR1 is SEHNR and CDR2 is FQNEAQ in the germline V gene (reference sequence). The CDR3 is 15 amino acids. The ends were cut back, 2 bases at V and 0 bases at J, with 8 bases in the middle. Input material: PBMCs or a T cell subset sorted from them (not recorded which). J is TRBJ2-4 and V is TRBV7-9, with D hard to call. This clonotype was sampled from a man between 18 and 35 years old who had mild COVID-19 (a few samples of this study predate the infection). Cell type and time point are not known. This CDR3 is CASSLPPLAKNIQYF. For the CDR3, the DNA is TGTGCCAGCAGCTTACCTCCGCTAGCCAAAAACATTCAGTACTTC.